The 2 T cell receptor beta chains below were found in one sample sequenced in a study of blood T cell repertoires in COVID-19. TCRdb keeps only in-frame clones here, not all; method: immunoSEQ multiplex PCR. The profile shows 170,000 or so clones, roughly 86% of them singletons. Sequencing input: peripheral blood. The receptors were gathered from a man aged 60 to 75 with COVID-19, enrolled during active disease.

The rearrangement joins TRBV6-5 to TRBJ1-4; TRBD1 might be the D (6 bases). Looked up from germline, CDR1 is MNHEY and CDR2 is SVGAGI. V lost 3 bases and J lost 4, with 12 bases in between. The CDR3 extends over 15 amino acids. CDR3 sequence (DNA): TGTGCCAGCAGTTATTCTCAGGGGTTTAATGAAAAACTGTTTTTT. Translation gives CASSYSQGFNEKLFF.

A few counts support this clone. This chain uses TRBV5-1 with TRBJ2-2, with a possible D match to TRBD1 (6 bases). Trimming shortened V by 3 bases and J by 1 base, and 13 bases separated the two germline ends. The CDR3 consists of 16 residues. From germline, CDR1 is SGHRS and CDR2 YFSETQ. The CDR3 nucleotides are TGCGCCAGCAGCTCCACAGGGATACGGAACACCGGGGAGCTGTTTTTT. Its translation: CASSSTGIRNTGELFF.